This TCR beta chain was observed in a study of T cell repertoires in cytomegalovirus infection (dated by TCRdb to the late 2010s). Some background on the complete study: Donor HLA type was relevant to the analysis, as public TCR beta signatures indicated carriage of CMV infection together with the matching HLA type.

From its cysteine to its phenylalanine, the CDR3 spans 14 amino acids. The read is trimmed to its CDR3 DNA, 42 bases read in frame from base 1. Trimmed from V: 6 bases; trimmed from J: 3 bases; junction bases lacking a gene match: 5. CDR1 and CDR2, looked up from the germline V gene, are SGHTA and FQGNSA. This clonotype showed up many times. No cognate antigen has been identified for it. One base away there is no much larger clone; base qualities are not given. TCRdb shows the sequencer as Illumina HiSeq 1500. The public sequencing data were trimmed at Q25 with fastp and processed into clonotypes with MiXCR by TCRdb, which kept only in-frame beta chains. Rows are unified per CDR3 protein, each entry keeping the most common DNA and genes. For this sample the table gives roughly 230,000 distinct CDR3 sequences, of which 5% to 8.5% were detected only once. The leading ten clones occupy more than 5.5% of the sample.

Beyond this particular receptor, the publication reports: The ex vivo response was dominated by HLA-C-restricted CMV-specific TCR beta clonotypes, and the single most frequent clonotype in two of eight donors was supplied by these HLA-C-restricted clonotypes. In both this cohort and an independent 352-donor cohort, the cumulative frequency of public TCR beta family members distinguished carriers of CMV infection plus the relevant HLA type.

The chain couples TRBV7-2 to TRBJ1-3; the junction holds 7 bases that match TRBD1. Sequencing was performed on PBMCs. This receptor was identified in a human donor in good health (CMV status not recorded). Some clones in this sample may be carry-over from other donors' samples. The CDR3 loop reads CASRPTGVGNTIYF. The DNA is as follows: TGTGCCAGCAGGCCCACAGGGGTTGGAAACACCATATATTTT. Full variable domain (CDR3 extended with the reference TRBV7-2 and TRBJ1-3 proteins): GAGVSQSPSNKVTEKGKDVELRCDPISGHTALYWYRQSLGQGLEFLIYFQGNSAPDKSGLPSDRFSAERTGGSVSTLTIQRTQQEDSAVYLCASRPTGVGNTIYFGEGSWLTVV.